The 10 T cell receptor beta chains presented below share a single source sample, sequenced in a study of OX40 agonist ivuxolimab in advanced cancers. Repertoires were generated with immunoSEQ multiplex PCR, while TCRdb's copy carries only in-frame clones and drops some. This table holds over 50,000 clones, more than 75% found once. Sequenced material: CD4+ or CD8+ T cells sorted from blood, taken in a trial of the OX40 agonist ivuxolimab. The receptor set was obtained from an adult with an advanced solid tumor such as melanoma, head and neck, liver or kidney cancer.

The chain carries TRBV7-9 and TRBJ1-4, with a tentative D call TRBD1 (6 bases). This CDR3 has 14 amino acids. Trimming removed 7 bases from V and 0 bases from J, with 9 bases in between. CDR1 is SEHNR, CDR2 FQNEAQ, per germline (reference sequence). Written as DNA, the CDR3 is TGTGCCAGCACCTGGACAGCAACTAATGAAAAACTGTTTTTT. It translates to CASTWTATNEKLFF.

The chain uses TRBV6-5 and TRBJ1-2; D gene uncertain. Trimming stripped 4 bases from V and 2 bases from J, with 11 bases between. The V gene's germline CDR1 is MNHEY and CDR2 SVGAGI. The CDR3 has 14 residues. For the CDR3, the DNA is TGTGCCAGCAGTTCCCAGACGGGAAACTATGGCTACACCTTC. Protein: CASSSQTGNYGYTF.

The V call is TRBV6-6, the J call TRBJ1-1; perhaps TRBD1 as D (5 bases). The CDR3 spans 14 residues. With 4 bases removed from V and 0 bases from J, the gap between germline ends came to 9 bases. Germline CDR1 and CDR2: MNHNY and SVGAGI (reference sequence). CDR3: CASSWVRVNTEAFF. The DNA for the CDR3 is TGTGCCAGCAGTTGGGTCAGGGTGAACACTGAAGCTTTCTTT.

The chain employs TRBV13 and TRBJ2-7; D is uncertain. Trimming removed 4 bases at V and 7 bases at J, with 11 bases between. Germline V gene data show CDR1 as PRHDT and CDR2 as FYEKMQ (reference sequence). The CDR3 extends over 12 amino acids. CDR3 loop: CASSSSESEQYF. As DNA, the CDR3 is TGTGCCAGCAGCTCATCGGAAAGTGAGCAGTACTTC.

The rearrangement joins TRBV6-1 to TRBJ1-2; TRBD1 might be the D (6 bases). Trimming took off 1 base at V and 4 bases at J, with 10 bases between the two ends. The CDR3 is made up of 14 amino acids. The germline gives CDR1 MNHNS, CDR2 SASEGT. The DNA of the CDR3 is TGTGCCAGCAGTGAAGTGGGAGGGGGCTATGGCTACACCTTC. As protein: CASSEVGGGYGYTF.

The V gene is TRBV4-3, the J gene TRBJ2-3, with D uncertain. CDR1 is LGHNA and CDR2 is YSLEER in the germline V gene. There are 13 residues in the CDR3. V lost 1 base to trimming and J lost 2 bases, with 4 bases between them. CDR3 residues: CASSQAVTDTQYF. The CDR3 DNA reads TGCGCCAGCAGCCAAGCGGTCACAGATACGCAGTATTTT.

The V and J genes are TRBV4-1 and TRBJ1-1; D gene ambiguous. Looked up from germline, CDR1 is MGHRA and CDR2 is YSYEKL. Trimming removed 4 bases from V and 5 bases from J, with 14 bases in between. CDR3 length equals 14 residues. The CDR3 region is CASSPEGGWTEAFF. The CDR3 DNA reads as TGCGCCAGCAGCCCCGAGGGTGGTTGGACTGAAGCTTTCTTT.

V gene TRBV27 combines with J gene TRBJ1-1, with TRBD1 as a possible D gene (6 bases). This CDR3 has 12 amino acids. Trimming cost V 1 base and J 11 bases, with 11 bases left between them. The germline V gene has CDR1 MNHEY and CDR2 SMNVEV (reference sequence). The CDR3 DNA sequence: TGTGCCAGCAGTTTATTGGGGGGCAGTGCTTTCTTT. Translation gives CASSLLGGSAFF.

The chain joins TRBV19 to TRBJ2-5, with D unresolved. The CDR3 is 11 residues long. The germline V gene encodes CDR1 LNHDA and CDR2 SQIVND (reference sequence). V dropped 6 bases and J dropped 2 bases, with 4 bases sitting between them. The CDR3: CASSLQETQYF. In DNA, the CDR3 is TGTGCCAGTAGCCTGCAAGAGACCCAGTACTTC.

The CDR3 protein is CASSLLSIAYEQFF. The DNA of the CDR3 is TGTGCCAGCAGCCTCCTATCGATAGCCTATGAGCAGTTCTTC. V gene TRBV7-6 combines with J gene TRBJ2-1; D gene ambiguous. The germline V gene has CDR1 SGHVS and CDR2 FNYEAQ. The CDR3 runs 14 residues. V shed 5 bases and J shed 8 bases, with 16 bases lying between them.